The T cell receptor (beta chain) under discussion was sequenced for a study of tumor and adjacent non-tumor tissue in lung cancer. Study findings and constraints: Compared with tumor, normal lung showed significantly lower TCR diversity. Patients with more diverse tumor TCRs had worse survival.

TCRbeta libraries were built with three rounds of nested PCR, modified from ARM-PCR. TCRdb itself ran the multiplex PCR reads through MiXCR, one entry per CDR3 protein. The data hold over 85,000 distinct CDR3 sequences, with nearly 85% observed a single time. As for this clonotype: The antigen is undetermined. The junction departs from the called germline gene at one end, perhaps through a read error.

RNA was extracted from bulk tissue without any cell sorting. Chemotherapy-naive patients with new lung cancer underwent thoracic surgery in China, August–late 2014. Sequenced input: lung tumor tissue. The receptor was derived from a man between 65 and 85 years old with non-small cell lung cancer.

The CDR3 nucleotides are TGTAGCGTTAAGGCGGAGAGGCCTGAAGCTTTCTTT. Translated: CSVKAERPEAFF. The chain combines TRBV29-1 with TRBJ1-1, with D uncertain. Looked up from germline, CDR1 is SQVTM and CDR2 is ANQGSEA. The CDR3 runs 12 residues. The variable domain in full, with the rest retrieved from reference TRBV29-1 and TRBJ1-1, is SAVISQKPSRDICQRGTSLTIQCQVDSQVTMMFWYRQQPGQSLTLIATANQGSEATYESGFVIDKFPISRPNLTFSTLTVSNMSPEDSSIYLCSVKAERPEAFFGQGTRLTVV.